These 2 T cell receptor beta chains originate from one sample sequenced in a study of blood T cells in healthy people across ages. It was with a sample-barcoded 5' primer and a J-beta primer mix that a second PCR of about 6 to 12 cycles was run. TCRdb re-analysed the 5' RACE reads in MiXCR, keeping a single row per CDR3 protein. The sample has hundreds of thousands of distinct CDR3 sequences; roughly 50% are singletons. The sequencing sample was made of blood. These receptors were obtained from a man aged 80 or over in good health.

This clonotype has a handful of counts. V usage is TRBV20-1 and J usage is TRBJ2-3; no clear D. Looked up from germline, CDR1 is DFQATT and CDR2 is SNEGSKA (reference sequence). Trimming pared 3 bases from V and 0 bases from J, leaving 10 bases between. This CDR3 spans 14 amino acids. The CDR3 DNA follows: TGCAGTGCTAGTGAGAGACGTAGCACAGATACGCAGTATTTT. Translated, it gives CSASERRSTDTQYF.

The chain couples TRBV28 to TRBJ2-1, with D possibly being TRBD2 (5 bases). Germline V gives CDR1 MDHEN, CDR2 SYDVKM. With 3 bases removed from V and 15 bases from J, the gap between germline ends came to 15 bases. The CDR3 has 12 residues. The CDR3 region has the DNA TGTGCCAGCAGTTTCCGTGCGGCACGGGGGTTCTTC. As protein: CASSFRAARGFF.